What follows are 5 T cell receptor beta chains derived from one specimen sequenced in a study of cytomegalovirus exposure and HLA in healthy donors. The PCR ran on 60 Vbeta and 13 Jbeta primers. Libraries were prepared by immunoSEQ multiplex PCR; TCRdb keeps only in-frame clonotypes and omits some of them. The sample includes about 130,000 clones, around 70% seen only once; the top ten take approximately 1.5%. Sequencing was carried out using PBMCs. All receptors derive from a young man in good health and CMV-seropositive.

The chain joins TRBV27 to TRBJ2-2; the match to TRBD2 covers 11 bases. Looked up from germline, CDR1 is MNHEY and CDR2 is SMNVEV (reference sequence). This CDR3 is 17 amino acids long. Losses at the gene ends were 5 bases for V and 9 bases for J; bases not matched to a gene: 14. In nucleotides, the CDR3 is TGTGCCAGCAGTCCGGGGACTAGCGGAAGAAGGCCCCGGGAGCTGTTTTTT. Translation: CASSPGTSGRRPRELFF.

This chain joins TRBV13 and TRBJ2-3; 9 bases fit TRBD1. The CDR3 is 19 residues long. Germline lookup yields CDR1 PRHDT and CDR2 FYEKMQ (reference sequence). V was pared by 5 bases and J by 4 bases, with 19 bases of the junction left unmatched. In nucleotides, the CDR3 is TGTGCCAGCAGCAACATCGCGGGGGACAGGGTACATGGGCCAGATACGCAGTATTTT. This codes for CASSNIAGDRVHGPDTQYF.

V and J are TRBV7-2 and TRBJ2-7; the match to TRBD2 covers 9 bases. V lost 1 base, J lost 5 bases, and 6 bases stayed unmatched. The germline CDR1 and CDR2 sequences are SGHTA and FQGNSA. The CDR3 length is 15 residues. The CDR3 spells CASSLEVAGVHEQYF. The DNA of the CDR3 is TGTGCCAGCAGCTTAGAAGTAGCGGGAGTCCACGAGCAGTACTTC.

In its sample, this clone was seen a few times. The chain uses TRBV7-9 and TRBJ2-5; TRBD2 might be the D (5 bases). In germline, CDR1 is SEHNR, CDR2 FQNEAQ (reference sequence). CDR3 length: 15 residues. Trimming left V 7 bases short and J 0 bases short, with 15 bases between. The CDR3 DNA is TGTGCCAGCATCAGCGGCGCTTGGTACCAAGAGACCCAGTACTTC. It translates to CASISGAWYQETQYF.

The chain couples TRBV11-3 to TRBJ2-1, with 10 bases matching TRBD2. There are 17 residues in the CDR3. V shed 1 base and J 6 bases; nucleotides not matched to a gene: 9. CDR1 SGHNT and CDR2 YENEEA come from the germline V gene. CDR3 nucleotides: TGTGCCAGCAGCTTAGGGCAGCGGGGGGGCGCGGGCAATGAGCAGTTCTTC. It translates to CASSLGQRGGAGNEQFF.